Listed below are T cell receptor beta chains from one sample, sequenced in a study of control samples from healthy donors and cancer patients. Sequencing was performed with immunoSEQ multiplex PCR; in TCRdb, only in-frame clones are kept and a portion is missing. The sample holds around 100,000 clones, around nine tenths seen once. The sample consisted of PBMCs. Receptor source: a man aged 55-75 years with lung cancer. Both conserved end residues are part of each CDR3. A D gene is named only where the DNA matches it firmly. Clone size, where shown, is once, few, many, or a class for clones that have expanded.

J gene: TRBJ1-2
D gene: .
clone size: .
V gene: TRBV11-2
CDR3 DNA: TGTGCCAGCAGCCGAAAGGGGGAGGGCTACACCTTC
CDR3 protein: CASSRKGEGYTF

J gene: TRBJ2-3
D gene: .
clone size: once
V gene: TRBV7-3
CDR3 DNA: TGTGCCAGCAGCTCCGGGGCAGATACGCAGTATTTT
CDR3 protein: CASSSGADTQYF

J gene: TRBJ1-5
D gene: .
clone size: many
V gene: TRBV7-2
CDR3 DNA: TGTGCCAGCAGCTCAACGGGCCTTGGGAGACCCCAGCATTTT
CDR3 protein: CASSSTGLGRPQHF

J gene: TRBJ1-1
D gene: .
clone size: once
V gene: TRBV7-3
CDR3 DNA: TGTGCCAGCAGCGACATCGGGGGAGGAACTGAAGCTTTCTTT
CDR3 protein: CASSDIGGGTEAFF

J gene: TRBJ2-3
D gene: .
clone size: few
V gene: TRBV3-1/TRBV3-2
CDR3 DNA: TGTGCCAGCAGCCAAGCGGTGCCAGATACGCAGTATTTT
CDR3 protein: CASSQAVPDTQYF

J gene: TRBJ1-4
D gene: .
clone size: .
V gene: TRBV5-1
CDR3 DNA: TGCGCCAGCAGCTTGAACACAGGGCAAAATGAAAAACTGTTTTTT
CDR3 protein: CASSLNTGQNEKLFF

J gene: TRBJ2-3
D gene: .
clone size: .
V gene: TRBV5-1
CDR3 DNA: TGCGCCAGCAGCTTGGCAGGGGTAACAGATACGCAGTATTTT
CDR3 protein: CASSLAGVTDTQYF

J gene: TRBJ1-2
D gene: .
clone size: .
V gene: TRBV6-5
CDR3 DNA: TGTGCCAGCAGTTACGGGCAGTATGGCTACACCTTC
CDR3 protein: CASSYGQYGYTF

J gene: TRBJ1-1
D gene: .
clone size: .
V gene: TRBV30
CDR3 DNA: TGTGCCTCCAAAAACCCGCGCCAGGGTTTTACTTTCTTT
CDR3 protein: CASKNPRQGFTFF

J gene: TRBJ1-2
D gene: .
clone size: .
V gene: TRBV5-6
CDR3 DNA: TGTGCCAGCAGCCCGGCCATAGACAACTATGGCTACACCTTC
CDR3 protein: CASSPAIDNYGYTF

J gene: TRBJ2-3
D gene: TRBD1
clone size: .
V gene: TRBV6-4
CDR3 DNA: TGTGCCAGCAGTGACCCGGGACAGGGAAGGGGAGATACGCAGTATTTT
CDR3 protein: CASSDPGQGRGDTQYF

J gene: TRBJ2-3
D gene: .
clone size: .
V gene: TRBV11-2
CDR3 DNA: TGTGCCAGCACCGGAAGGGGGAGCACAGATACGCAGTATTTT
CDR3 protein: CASTGRGSTDTQYF

J gene: TRBJ1-2
D gene: .
clone size: few
V gene: TRBV7-3
CDR3 DNA: TGTGCCAGCAGCTTAAATCGGGCGGCCGAGGACTACACCTTC
CDR3 protein: CASSLNRAAEDYTF

J gene: TRBJ2-5
D gene: TRBD1
clone size: .
V gene: TRBV12-5
CDR3 DNA: TGTGCTAGTGGTTTTAAAGCAGGGGGCCAAGAGACCCAGTACTTC
CDR3 protein: CASGFKAGGQETQYF

J gene: TRBJ1-1
D gene: .
clone size: .
V gene: TRBV2
CDR3 DNA: TGTGCCAGCAGTACATACAGTCTCTTGAACACTGAAGCTTTCTTT
CDR3 protein: CASSTYSLLNTEAFF

J gene: TRBJ1-1
D gene: TRBD1
clone size: .
V gene: TRBV2
CDR3 DNA: TGTGCCAGTTTCGGACAGGGAGGGAACACTGAAGCTTTCTTT
CDR3 protein: CASFGQGGNTEAFF

J gene: TRBJ2-1
D gene: .
clone size: .
V gene: TRBV5-1
CDR3 DNA: TGCGCCAGCATCGGGACTTTCCACAATGAGCAGTTCTTC
CDR3 protein: CASIGTFHNEQFF

J gene: TRBJ2-1
D gene: TRBD2
clone size: .
V gene: TRBV5-1
CDR3 DNA: TGCGCCAGCAGCGTAACGACTAGCGGGGGTCCCAATGAGCAGTTCTTC
CDR3 protein: CASSVTTSGGPNEQFF

J gene: TRBJ2-2
D gene: .
clone size: .
V gene: TRBV6-5
CDR3 DNA: TGTGCCAGCCAACAGTACACCGGGGAGCTGTTTTTT
CDR3 protein: CASQQYTGELFF

J gene: TRBJ1-1
D gene: .
clone size: .
V gene: TRBV2
CDR3 DNA: TGTGCCAGCAGTGAAGGGATGAACACTGAAGCTTTCTTT
CDR3 protein: CASSEGMNTEAFF

J gene: TRBJ1-5
D gene: .
clone size: .
V gene: TRBV30
CDR3 DNA: TGTGCCTGGAGTGTATCCTGGGGTCAGCCCCAGCATTTT
CDR3 protein: CAWSVSWGQPQHF

J gene: TRBJ1-1
D gene: TRBD1
clone size: .
V gene: TRBV9
CDR3 DNA: TGTGCCAGCAGCGTAGCCGGGGGACAGGGGCCCCTGGACACTGAAGCTTTCTTT
CDR3 protein: CASSVAGGQGPLDTEAFF

J gene: TRBJ2-3
D gene: TRBD2
clone size: .
V gene: TRBV7-2
CDR3 DNA: TGTGCCAGCAGCTTGGCGGGAAGCGGGGCAGGGGATACGCAGTATTTT
CDR3 protein: CASSLAGSGAGDTQYF

J gene: TRBJ1-3
D gene: .
clone size: .
V gene: TRBV30
CDR3 DNA: TGTGCCTGGGGACAGGGAAACACCATATATTTT
CDR3 protein: CAWGQGNTIYF

J gene: TRBJ2-5
D gene: .
clone size: .
V gene: TRBV29-1
CDR3 DNA: TGCAGCGTTGAAGATCCCCCCACGGGGCCCTTTTCCCAAGAGACCCAGTACTTC
CDR3 protein: CSVEDPPTGPFSQETQYF

J gene: TRBJ2-5
D gene: .
clone size: .
V gene: TRBV6-5
CDR3 DNA: TGTGCCAGCAGCCGGATCAGGGCACAAGAGACCCAGTACTTC
CDR3 protein: CASSRIRAQETQYF

J gene: TRBJ1-2
D gene: TRBD1
clone size: .
V gene: TRBV27
CDR3 DNA: TGTGCCAGCAGTTCAGGACAGGGGGCTTGGAATGGCTACACCTTC
CDR3 protein: CASSSGQGAWNGYTF

J gene: TRBJ1-5
D gene: .
clone size: .
V gene: TRBV12-5
CDR3 DNA: TGTGCTAGTGGTTTATCTTCGGGGGGCGCGACTCAGCCCCAGCATTTT
CDR3 protein: CASGLSSGGATQPQHF

J gene: TRBJ2-1
D gene: TRBD1
clone size: once
V gene: TRBV6-5
CDR3 DNA: TGTGCCGGCAGTTCGGACAGGAGCTCCTACAATGAGCAGTTCTTC
CDR3 protein: CAGSSDRSSYNEQFF

J gene: TRBJ1-2
D gene: TRBD1
clone size: .
V gene: TRBV14
CDR3 DNA: TGTGCCAGCAGCCAACAATGGACAGGAGGAGATGGCTACACCTTC
CDR3 protein: CASSQQWTGGDGYTF

J gene: TRBJ2-3
D gene: .
clone size: .
V gene: TRBV9
CDR3 DNA: TGTGCCAGCAGCGTAGTTGTGGATACGCAGTATTTT
CDR3 protein: CASSVVVDTQYF

J gene: TRBJ1-1
D gene: .
clone size: .
V gene: TRBV7-3
CDR3 DNA: TGTGCCAGCAGCCCGGGCGGAGTCATGTCTGAAGCTTTCTTT
CDR3 protein: CASSPGGVMSEAFF

J gene: TRBJ2-5
D gene: .
clone size: .
V gene: TRBV6-6
CDR3 DNA: TGTGCCAGCAGGCCTCCGGGGTCCCAAGAGACCCAGTACTTC
CDR3 protein: CASRPPGSQETQYF

J gene: TRBJ1-3
D gene: .
clone size: .
V gene: TRBV5-1
CDR3 DNA: TGCGCCAGCAGCCGACAGGCTGCTGGAAACACCATATATTTT
CDR3 protein: CASSRQAAGNTIYF

J gene: TRBJ1-2
D gene: .
clone size: .
V gene: TRBV5-6
CDR3 DNA: TGTGCCACCCAACTAAAGACAGCTTACTCTTATGGCTACACCTTC
CDR3 protein: CATQLKTAYSYGYTF

J gene: TRBJ2-2
D gene: .
clone size: .
V gene: TRBV5-1
CDR3 DNA: TGCGCCAGCAGCTTGGGGAGGGTTAACGCCGGGGAGCTGTTTTTT
CDR3 protein: CASSLGRVNAGELFF

J gene: TRBJ2-7
D gene: .
clone size: .
V gene: TRBV6-5
CDR3 DNA: TGTGCCAGCAGTTTGACCGCAATAAGAAGCTCCTACGAGCAGTACTTC
CDR3 protein: CASSLTAIRSSYEQYF

J gene: TRBJ1-1
D gene: .
clone size: .
V gene: TRBV18
CDR3 DNA: TGTGCCAGCTCATTAGGACAGAACACTGAAGCTTTCTTT
CDR3 protein: CASSLGQNTEAFF

J gene: TRBJ1-5
D gene: TRBD1
clone size: .
V gene: TRBV2
CDR3 DNA: TGTGCCAGCAGTCGGGGACAGGGAGTTTTTCAGCCCCAGCATTTT
CDR3 protein: CASSRGQGVFQPQHF

J gene: TRBJ1-2
D gene: .
clone size: .
V gene: TRBV15
CDR3 DNA: TGTGCCACCGGGATAGTTTCATCTAACTATGGCTACACCTTC
CDR3 protein: CATGIVSSNYGYTF

J gene: TRBJ2-5
D gene: TRBD1
clone size: once
V gene: TRBV6-6
CDR3 DNA: TGTGCCAGCAGAAATTGGGGACAGGGGGGGCAAGAGACCCAGTACTTC
CDR3 protein: CASRNWGQGGQETQYF

J gene: TRBJ1-2
D gene: .
clone size: .
V gene: TRBV9
CDR3 DNA: TGTGCCAGCAGCGTAAAAGCAGGGGACTATGGCTACACCTTC
CDR3 protein: CASSVKAGDYGYTF

J gene: TRBJ1-2
D gene: TRBD1
clone size: .
V gene: TRBV2
CDR3 DNA: TGTGCCAGCCACGGTCAGGGGGGGGATGGCTACACCTTC
CDR3 protein: CASHGQGGDGYTF

J gene: TRBJ2-3
D gene: TRBD2
clone size: .
V gene: TRBV7-3
CDR3 DNA: TGTGCCAGCAGCTTAACTGCAGGACTAGCGGGGCCAGATACGCAGTATTTT
CDR3 protein: CASSLTAGLAGPDTQYF

J gene: TRBJ2-5
D gene: TRBD2
clone size: .
V gene: TRBV24-1
CDR3 DNA: TGTGCCACCAGTGACTCTAGCGGGGGACAAGAGACCCAGTACTTC
CDR3 protein: CATSDSSGGQETQYF

J gene: TRBJ2-7
D gene: .
clone size: .
V gene: TRBV2
CDR3 DNA: TGTGCCCTCGCGGCAGGCCGGGCCTACGAGCAGTACTTC
CDR3 protein: CALAAGRAYEQYF

J gene: TRBJ2-5
D gene: .
clone size: .
V gene: TRBV6-5
CDR3 DNA: TGTGCCAGCAGTTACACAGGACCCCAAGAGACCCAGTACTTC
CDR3 protein: CASSYTGPQETQYF

J gene: TRBJ2-6
D gene: .
clone size: .
V gene: TRBV7-8
CDR3 DNA: TGTGCCAGCAGCGCAGGGCAGGTCTCTGGGGCCAACGTCCTGACTTTC
CDR3 protein: CASSAGQVSGANVLTF